This entry describes one T cell receptor beta chain. The antigen is unknown. The protocol was immunoSEQ multiplex PCR, while the TCRdb copy is restricted to in-frame clones and leaves out a portion. Found here are about 81,000 clones, over 75% of them singletons; the top ten hold about 3.4%. These data come from a study of T cell responses to AZD1222 COVID-19 vaccine. J lost 0 bases, V lost 3 bases, and 5 bases had no gene match. Germline V gives CDR1 KGHSH, CDR2 LQKENI. CDR3 size: 16 residues. Broader study findings: Recipients of AZD1222 seropositive at baseline numbered only 6 or 7.

The chain uses TRBV18 and TRBJ2-7, with 10 positions matching TRBD2. Sample: peripheral blood, taken 28 days after the second AZD1222 dose. The clonotype originates from an adult who received the AZD1222 COVID-19 vaccine. Here the CDR3 reads CASSPIAGGSSYEQYF. CDR3 coding DNA: TGTGCCAGCTCACCCATAGCGGGGGGTTCCTCCTACGAGCAGTACTTC.